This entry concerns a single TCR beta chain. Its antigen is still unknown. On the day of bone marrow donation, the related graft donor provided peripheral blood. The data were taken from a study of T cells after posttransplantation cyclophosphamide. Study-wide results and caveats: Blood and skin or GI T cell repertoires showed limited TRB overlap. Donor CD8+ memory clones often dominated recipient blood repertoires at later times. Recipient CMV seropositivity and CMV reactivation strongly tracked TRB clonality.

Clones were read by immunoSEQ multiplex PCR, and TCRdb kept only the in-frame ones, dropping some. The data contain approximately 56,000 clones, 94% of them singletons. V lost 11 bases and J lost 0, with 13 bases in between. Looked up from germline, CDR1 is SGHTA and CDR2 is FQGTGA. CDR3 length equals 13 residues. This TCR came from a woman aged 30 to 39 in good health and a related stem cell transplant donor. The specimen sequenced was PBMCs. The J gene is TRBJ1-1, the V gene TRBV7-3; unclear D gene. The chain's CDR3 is CASTQRMNTEAFF. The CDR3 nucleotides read TGTGCCTCCACACAGAGAATGAACACTGAAGCTTTCTTT. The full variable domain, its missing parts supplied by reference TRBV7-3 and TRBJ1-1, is GAGVSQTPSNKVTEKGKYVELRCDPISGHTALYWYRQSLGQGPEFLIYFQGTGAADDSGLPNDRFFAVRPEGSVSTLKIQRTERGDSAVYLCASTQRMNTEAFFGQGTRLTVV.